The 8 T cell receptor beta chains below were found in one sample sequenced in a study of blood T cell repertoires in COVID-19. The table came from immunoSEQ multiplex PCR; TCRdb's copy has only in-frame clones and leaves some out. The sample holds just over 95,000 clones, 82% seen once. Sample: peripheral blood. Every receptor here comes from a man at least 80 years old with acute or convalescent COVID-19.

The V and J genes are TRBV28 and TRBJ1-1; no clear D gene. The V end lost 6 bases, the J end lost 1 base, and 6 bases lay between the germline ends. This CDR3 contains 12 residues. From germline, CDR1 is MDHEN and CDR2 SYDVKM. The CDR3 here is CASRTTNTEAFF. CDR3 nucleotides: TGTGCCAGCAGGACAACGAACACTGAAGCTTTCTTT.

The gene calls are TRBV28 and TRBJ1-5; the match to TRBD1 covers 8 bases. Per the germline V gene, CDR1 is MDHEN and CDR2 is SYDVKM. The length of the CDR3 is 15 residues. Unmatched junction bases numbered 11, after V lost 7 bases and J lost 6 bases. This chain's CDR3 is CASITSGGKAQPQHF. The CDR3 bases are TGTGCCAGCATCACGTCAGGGGGCAAAGCTCAGCCCCAGCATTTT.

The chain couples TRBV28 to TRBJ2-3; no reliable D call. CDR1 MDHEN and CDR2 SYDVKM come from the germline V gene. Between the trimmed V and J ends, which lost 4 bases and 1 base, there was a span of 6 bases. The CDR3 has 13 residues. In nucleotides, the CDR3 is TGTGCCAGCAGTTCGACTCGCACAGATACGCAGTATTTT. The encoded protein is CASSSTRTDTQYF.

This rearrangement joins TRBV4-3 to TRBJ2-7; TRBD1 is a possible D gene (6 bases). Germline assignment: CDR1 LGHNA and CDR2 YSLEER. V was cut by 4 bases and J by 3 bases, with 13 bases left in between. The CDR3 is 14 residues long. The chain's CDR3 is CASSLNRDLYEQYF. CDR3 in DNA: TGCGCCAGCAGCCTCAACAGGGACCTCTACGAGCAGTACTTC.

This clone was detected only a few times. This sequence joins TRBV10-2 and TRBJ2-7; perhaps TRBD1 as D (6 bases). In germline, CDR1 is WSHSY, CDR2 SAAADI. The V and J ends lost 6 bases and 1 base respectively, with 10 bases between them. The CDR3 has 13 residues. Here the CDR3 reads CASRETGSYEQYF. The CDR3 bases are TGCGCCAGCAGAGAGACAGGATCCTACGAGCAGTACTTC.

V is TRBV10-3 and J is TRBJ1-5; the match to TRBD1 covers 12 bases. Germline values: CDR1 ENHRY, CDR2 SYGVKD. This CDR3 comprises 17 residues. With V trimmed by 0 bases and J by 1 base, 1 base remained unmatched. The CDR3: CAISESGTGGSNQPQHF. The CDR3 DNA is TGTGCCATCAGTGAGTCGGGGACAGGGGGCAGCAATCAGCCCCAGCATTTT.

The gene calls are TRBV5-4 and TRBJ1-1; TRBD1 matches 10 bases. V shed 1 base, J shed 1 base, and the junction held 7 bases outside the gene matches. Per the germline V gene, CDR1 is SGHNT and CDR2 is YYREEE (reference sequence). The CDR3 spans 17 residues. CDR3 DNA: TGTGCCAGCAGCTTGAGGGACAGGGGCCTCGCGAACACTGAAGCTTTCTTT. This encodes CASSLRDRGLANTEAFF. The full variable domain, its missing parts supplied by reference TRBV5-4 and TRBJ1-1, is ETGVTQSPTHLIKTRGQQVTLRCSSQSGHNTVSWYQQALGQGPQFIFQYYREEENGRGNFPPRFSGLQFPNYSSELNVNALELDDSALYLCASSLRDRGLANTEAFFGQGTRLTVV.

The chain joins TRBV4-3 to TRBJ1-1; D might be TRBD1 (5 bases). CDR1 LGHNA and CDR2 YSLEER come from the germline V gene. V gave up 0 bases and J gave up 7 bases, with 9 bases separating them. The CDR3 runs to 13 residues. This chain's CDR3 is CASSQDGQGEAFF. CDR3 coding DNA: TGCGCCAGCAGCCAAGATGGCCAGGGTGAAGCTTTCTTT.